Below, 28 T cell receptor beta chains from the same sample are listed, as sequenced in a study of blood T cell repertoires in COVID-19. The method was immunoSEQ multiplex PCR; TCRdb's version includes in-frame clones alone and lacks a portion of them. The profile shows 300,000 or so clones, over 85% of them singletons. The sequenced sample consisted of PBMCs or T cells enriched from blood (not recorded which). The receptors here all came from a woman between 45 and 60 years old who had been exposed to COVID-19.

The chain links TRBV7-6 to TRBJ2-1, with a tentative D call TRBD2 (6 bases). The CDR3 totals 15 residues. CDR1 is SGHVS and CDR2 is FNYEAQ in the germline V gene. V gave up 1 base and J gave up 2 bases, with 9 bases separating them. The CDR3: CASSLEGEAYNEQFF. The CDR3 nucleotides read TGTGCCAGCAGCTTAGAAGGGGAGGCCTACAATGAGCAGTTCTTC. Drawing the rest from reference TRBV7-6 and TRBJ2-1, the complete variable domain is GAGVSQSPRYKVTKRGQDVALRCDPISGHVSLYWYRQALGQGPEFLTYFNYEAQQDKSGLPNDRFSAERPEGSISTLTIQRTEQRDSAMYRCASSLEGEAYNEQFFGPGTRLTVL.

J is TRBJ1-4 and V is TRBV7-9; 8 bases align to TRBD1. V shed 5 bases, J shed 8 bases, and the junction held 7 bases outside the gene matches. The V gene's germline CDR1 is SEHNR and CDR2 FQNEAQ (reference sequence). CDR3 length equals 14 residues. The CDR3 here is CASSHGQGGEKLFF. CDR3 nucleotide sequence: TGTGCCAGCAGCCACGGACAGGGAGGGGAAAAACTGTTTTTT.

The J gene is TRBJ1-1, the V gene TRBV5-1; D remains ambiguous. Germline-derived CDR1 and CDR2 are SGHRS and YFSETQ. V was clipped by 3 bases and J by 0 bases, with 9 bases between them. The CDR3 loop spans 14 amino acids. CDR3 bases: TGCGCCAGCAGCTCCGCCACACTGAACACTGAAGCTTTCTTT. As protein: CASSSATLNTEAFF.

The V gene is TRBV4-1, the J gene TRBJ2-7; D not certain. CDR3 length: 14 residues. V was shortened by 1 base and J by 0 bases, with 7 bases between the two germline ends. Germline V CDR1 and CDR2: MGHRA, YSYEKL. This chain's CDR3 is CASSQASSSYEQYF. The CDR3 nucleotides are TGCGCCAGCAGCCAAGCTTCCAGCTCCTACGAGCAGTACTTC.

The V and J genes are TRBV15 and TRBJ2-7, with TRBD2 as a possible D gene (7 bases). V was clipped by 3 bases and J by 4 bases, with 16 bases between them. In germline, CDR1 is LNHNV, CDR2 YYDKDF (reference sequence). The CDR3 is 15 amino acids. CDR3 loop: CATSSLEGGRYEQYF. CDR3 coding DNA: TGTGCCACCAGCAGCCTCGAGGGGGGGAGGTACGAGCAGTACTTC.

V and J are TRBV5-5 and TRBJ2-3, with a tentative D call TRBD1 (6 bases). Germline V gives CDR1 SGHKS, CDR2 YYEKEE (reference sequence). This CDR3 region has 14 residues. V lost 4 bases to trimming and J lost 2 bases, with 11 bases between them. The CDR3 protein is CASSLDSFTDTQYF. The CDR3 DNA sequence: TGTGCCAGCAGCCTGGACAGCTTCACAGATACGCAGTATTTT.

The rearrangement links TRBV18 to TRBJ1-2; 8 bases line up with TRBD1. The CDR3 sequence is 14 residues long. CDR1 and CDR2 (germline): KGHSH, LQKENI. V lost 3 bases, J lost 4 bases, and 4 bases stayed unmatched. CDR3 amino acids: CASSPEDRAYGYTF. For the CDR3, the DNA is TGTGCCAGCTCACCGGAGGACAGGGCCTATGGCTACACCTTC.

Here the CDR3 reads CASSPGLSMGTDTQYF. Here the CDR3 DNA reads TGTGCCAGTAGCCCAGGACTGAGCATGGGCACAGATACGCAGTATTTT. The genes are TRBV19 and TRBJ2-3, with TRBD2 as a possible D gene (5 bases). V lost 6 bases and J 1 base, leaving 17 bases between the germline ends. The CDR3 totals 16 residues. Germline CDR1 LNHDA, CDR2 SQIVND (reference sequence).

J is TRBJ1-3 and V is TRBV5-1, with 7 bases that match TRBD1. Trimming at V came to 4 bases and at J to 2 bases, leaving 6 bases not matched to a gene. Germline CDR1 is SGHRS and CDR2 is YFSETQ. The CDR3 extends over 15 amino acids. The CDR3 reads CASSGTGVPGNTIYF. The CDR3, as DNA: TGCGCCAGCAGCGGAACAGGGGTTCCTGGAAACACCATATATTTT.

CDR3 nucleotide sequence: TGTGCCATCAGTGAGTCCCCACAGTCGAACACTGAAGCTTTCTTT. Its translation is CAISESPQSNTEAFF. This chain connects TRBV10-3 to TRBJ1-1; D call uncertain. Looked up from germline, CDR1 is ENHRY and CDR2 is SYGVKD. This CDR3 has 15 amino acids. V dropped 0 bases and J dropped 1 base, with 9 bases sitting between them.

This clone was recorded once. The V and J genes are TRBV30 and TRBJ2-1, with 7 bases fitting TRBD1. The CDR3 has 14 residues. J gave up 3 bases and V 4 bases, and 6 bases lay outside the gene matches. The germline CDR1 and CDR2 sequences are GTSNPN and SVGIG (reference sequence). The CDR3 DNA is TGTGCCTGGACGTGGACAGGCAGCTACAATGAGCAGTTCTTC. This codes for CAWTWTGSYNEQFF.

The CDR3 DNA reads as TGTGCCACCAGCAGAGATCCCCAGGGAGGTAATGAAAAACTGTTTTTT. Protein: CATSRDPQGGNEKLFF. This rearrangement joins TRBV15 to TRBJ1-4, with D perhaps TRBD1 (5 bases). The length of the CDR3 is 16 residues. The germline gives CDR1 LNHNV, CDR2 YYDKDF (reference sequence). V lost 0 bases to trimming and J lost 4 bases, with 12 bases between them.

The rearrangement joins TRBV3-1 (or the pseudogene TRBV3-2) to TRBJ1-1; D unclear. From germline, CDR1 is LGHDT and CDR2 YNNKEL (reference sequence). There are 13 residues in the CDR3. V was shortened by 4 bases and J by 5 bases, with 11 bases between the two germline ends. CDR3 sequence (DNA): TGTGCCAGCAGCCCCACCGGTTTAACTGAAGCTTTCTTT. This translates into CASSPTGLTEAFF.

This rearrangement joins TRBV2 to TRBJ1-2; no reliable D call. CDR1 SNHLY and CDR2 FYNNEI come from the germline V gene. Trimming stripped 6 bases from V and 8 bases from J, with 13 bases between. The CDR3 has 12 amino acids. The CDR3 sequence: CASRAEAVGYTF. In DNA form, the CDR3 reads TGTGCCAGCAGGGCGGAGGCAGTCGGCTACACCTTC.

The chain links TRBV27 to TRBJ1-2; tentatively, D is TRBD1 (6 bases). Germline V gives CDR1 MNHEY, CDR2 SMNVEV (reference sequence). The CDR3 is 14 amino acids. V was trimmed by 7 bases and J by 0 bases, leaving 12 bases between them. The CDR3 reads CASKDRPANYGYTF. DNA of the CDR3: TGTGCCAGCAAAGACAGGCCAGCTAACTATGGCTACACCTTC.

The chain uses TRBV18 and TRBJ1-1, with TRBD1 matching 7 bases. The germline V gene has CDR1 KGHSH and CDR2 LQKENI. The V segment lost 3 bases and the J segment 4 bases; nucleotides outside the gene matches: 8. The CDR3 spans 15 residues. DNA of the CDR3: TGTGCCAGCTCACCTCCGAGGACAGGCAGCACTGAAGCTTTCTTT. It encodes CASSPPRTGSTEAFF.

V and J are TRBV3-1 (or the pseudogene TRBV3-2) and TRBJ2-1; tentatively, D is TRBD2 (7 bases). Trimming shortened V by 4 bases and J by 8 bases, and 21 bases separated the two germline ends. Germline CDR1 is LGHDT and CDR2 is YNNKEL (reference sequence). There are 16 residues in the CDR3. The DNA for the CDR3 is TGTGCCAGCAGCCCGGGGGGCGGTGGCGGGGGATATGAGCAGTTCTTC. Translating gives CASSPGGGGGGYEQFF.

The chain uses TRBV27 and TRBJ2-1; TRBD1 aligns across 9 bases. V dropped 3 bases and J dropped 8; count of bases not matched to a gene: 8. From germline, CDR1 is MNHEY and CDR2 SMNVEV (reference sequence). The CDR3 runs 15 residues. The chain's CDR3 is CASSLRDRVRHEQFF. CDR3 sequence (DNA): TGTGCCAGCAGTTTGCGGGACAGGGTACGTCATGAGCAGTTCTTC.

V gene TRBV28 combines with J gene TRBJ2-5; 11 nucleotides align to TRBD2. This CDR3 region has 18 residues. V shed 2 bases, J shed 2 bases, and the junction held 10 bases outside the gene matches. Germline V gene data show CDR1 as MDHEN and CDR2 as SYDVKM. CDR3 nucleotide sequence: TGTGCCAGCAGTTTAATAGGAATAGCGGGGGGGATACAAGAGACCCAGTACTTC. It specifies CASSLIGIAGGIQETQYF.

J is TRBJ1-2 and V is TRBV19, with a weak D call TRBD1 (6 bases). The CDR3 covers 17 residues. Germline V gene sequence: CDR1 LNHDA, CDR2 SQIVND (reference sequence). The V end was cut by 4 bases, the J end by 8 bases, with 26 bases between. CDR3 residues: CASSTGAPTGRLVGYTF. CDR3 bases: TGTGCCAGTAGTACCGGCGCTCCGACAGGACGCCTGGTGGGCTACACCTTC.

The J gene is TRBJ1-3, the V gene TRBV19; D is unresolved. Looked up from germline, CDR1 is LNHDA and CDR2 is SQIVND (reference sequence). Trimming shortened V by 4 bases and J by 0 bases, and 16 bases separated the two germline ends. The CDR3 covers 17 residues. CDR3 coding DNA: TGTGCCAGTAGTAGTTCAGCGATGGCAAGCTCTGGAAACACCATATATTTT. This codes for CASSSSAMASSGNTIYF.

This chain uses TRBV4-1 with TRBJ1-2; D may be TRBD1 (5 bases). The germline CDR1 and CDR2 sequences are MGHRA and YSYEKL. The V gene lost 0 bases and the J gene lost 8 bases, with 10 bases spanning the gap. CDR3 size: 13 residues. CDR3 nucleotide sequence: TGCGCCAGCAGCCAAGAGGGGCCCGGCGGCTACACCTTC. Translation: CASSQEGPGGYTF.

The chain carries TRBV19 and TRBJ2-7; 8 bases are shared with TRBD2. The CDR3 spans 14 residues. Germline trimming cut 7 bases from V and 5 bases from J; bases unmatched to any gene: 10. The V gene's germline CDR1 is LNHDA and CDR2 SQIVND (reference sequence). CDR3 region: CASTTGGAGNEQYF. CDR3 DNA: TGTGCCAGTACTACGGGGGGGGCAGGAAACGAGCAGTACTTC.

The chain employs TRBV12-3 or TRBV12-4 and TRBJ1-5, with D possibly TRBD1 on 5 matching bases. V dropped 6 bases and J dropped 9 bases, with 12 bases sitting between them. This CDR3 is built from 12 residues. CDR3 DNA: TGTGCCAGCAGCCCGACAGCGTCGCCCCAGCATTTT. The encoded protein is CASSPTASPQHF.

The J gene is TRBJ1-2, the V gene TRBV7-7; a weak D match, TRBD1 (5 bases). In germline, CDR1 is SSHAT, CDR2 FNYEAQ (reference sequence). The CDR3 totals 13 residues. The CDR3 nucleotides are TGTGCTAGCTCTGGGGCGAGTGCCGATGGCTACACCTTC. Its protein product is CASSGASADGYTF.

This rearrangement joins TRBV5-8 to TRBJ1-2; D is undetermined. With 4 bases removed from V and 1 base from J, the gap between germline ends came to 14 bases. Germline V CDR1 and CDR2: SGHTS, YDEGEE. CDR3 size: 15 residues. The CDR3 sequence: CASSPRLIFNYGYTF. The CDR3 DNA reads TGTGCCAGCAGCCCCCGACTGATATTTAACTATGGCTACACCTTC.

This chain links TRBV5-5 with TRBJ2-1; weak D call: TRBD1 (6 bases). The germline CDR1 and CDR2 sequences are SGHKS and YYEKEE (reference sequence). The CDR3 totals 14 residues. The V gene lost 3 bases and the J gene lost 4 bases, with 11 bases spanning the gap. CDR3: CASSSMTGYNEQFF. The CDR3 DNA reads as TGTGCCAGCAGCTCCATGACAGGTTACAATGAGCAGTTCTTC.

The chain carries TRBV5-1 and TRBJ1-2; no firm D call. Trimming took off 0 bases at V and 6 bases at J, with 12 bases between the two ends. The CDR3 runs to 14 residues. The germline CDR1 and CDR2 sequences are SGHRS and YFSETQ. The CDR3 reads CASSLAGYGDGYTF. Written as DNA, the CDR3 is TGCGCCAGCAGCTTGGCCGGATACGGGGATGGCTACACCTTC.